This is a list of T cell receptor beta chains from one sample in a study of cytomegalovirus exposure and HLA in healthy donors. Assay used: immunoSEQ multiplex PCR; TCRdb lists only in-frame clones, some missing. The sample carries under 150,000 clones, 84% recorded once. Sequencing was performed on PBMCs. These receptors originate from a man aged 45-60 years in good health and CMV-seronegative. Both conserved end residues are part of each CDR3. The order of the fields is clone size, D gene, J gene, V gene, CDR3 DNA, CDR3 protein. A D gene is named only where the DNA matches it firmly. The size entry is marked missing in some rows and otherwise reads once, few, many or a size class.

size: .; D: TRBD1; J: TRBJ2-2; V: TRBV19; DNA: TGTGCCAGTAGTATTTCAGGGGGCGCAGGACGGGGAGGGCTGTTTTTT; CDR3: CASSISGGAGRGGLFF
size: .; D: .; J: TRBJ1-2; V: TRBV7-9; DNA: TGTGCCAGCAGCCCAAATTGGAGGTCGGACGATGGCTACACCTTC; CDR3: CASSPNWRSDDGYTF
size: .; D: .; J: TRBJ1-1; V: TRBV7-9; DNA: TGTGCCAGCAGCTCGGGCTCGGGGAGCACTGAAGCTTTCTTT; CDR3: CASSSGSGSTEAFF
size: once; D: .; J: TRBJ2-7; V: TRBV30; DNA: TGTGCCTGGAGTGGATCAAGGACTTACTCCTACGAGCAGTACTTC; CDR3: CAWSGSRTYSYEQYF
size: .; D: .; J: TRBJ1-3; V: TRBV19; DNA: TGTGCCAGTAGTGAGACATGGGCGCCTGGAAACACCATATATTTT; CDR3: CASSETWAPGNTIYF
size: .; D: TRBD1; J: TRBJ1-5; V: TRBV5-6; DNA: TGTGCCAGCAGCCGGGACAGACATCAGCCCCAGCATTTT; CDR3: CASSRDRHQPQHF
size: .; D: .; J: TRBJ1-1; V: TRBV29-1; DNA: TGCAGCGCCGGGCCGGGGGGTTCTTGGACTGAAGCTTTCTTT; CDR3: CSAGPGGSWTEAFF
size: .; D: .; J: TRBJ1-1; V: TRBV5-6; DNA: TGTGCCAGCAGCTCGGGACCGCGGGGCACTGAAGCTTTCTTT; CDR3: CASSSGPRGTEAFF
size: .; D: .; J: TRBJ2-4; V: TRBV5-6; DNA: TGTGCCAGCAGCTTACGACAGAAAAACATTCAGTACTTC; CDR3: CASSLRQKNIQYF
size: .; D: TRBD2; J: TRBJ2-2; V: TRBV10-3; DNA: TGTGCCATCAGCACTGAGCGGGGGTCGAACACCGGGGAGCTGTTTTTT; CDR3: CAISTERGSNTGELFF
size: .; D: TRBD1; J: TRBJ1-1; V: TRBV4-1; DNA: TGCGCCAGCAGCCTTTCGACAGGGAGCACTGAAGCTTTCTTT; CDR3: CASSLSTGSTEAFF
size: few; D: .; J: TRBJ1-1; V: TRBV6-1; DNA: TGTGCCAGCAGTGAACCTGGGACATTAGGTGAAGCTTTCTTT; CDR3: CASSEPGTLGEAFF
size: .; D: TRBD2; J: TRBJ2-3; V: TRBV27; DNA: TGTGCCAGCAGTTTATATGGGCCCGGCGGGGGGGCCAAAGATACGCAGTATTTT; CDR3: CASSLYGPGGGAKDTQYF
size: .; D: .; J: TRBJ2-3; V: TRBV2; DNA: TGTGCCAGCCGTGGGACACTTTACACAGATACGCAGTATTTT; CDR3: CASRGTLYTDTQYF
size: .; D: .; J: TRBJ1-1; V: TRBV9; DNA: TGTGCCAGCAGCGTTTCCGGGCGGGACACTGAAGCTTTCTTT; CDR3: CASSVSGRDTEAFF
size: .; D: TRBD1; J: TRBJ2-2; V: TRBV18; DNA: TGTGCCAGCTCATCTAACAGGGGGACGAACACCGGGGAGCTGTTTTTT; CDR3: CASSSNRGTNTGELFF
size: .; D: TRBD2; J: TRBJ2-3; V: TRBV19; DNA: TGTGCCAGTAGTATCACCGGGACTAGCGGGGGCCGGGATACGCAGTATTTT; CDR3: CASSITGTSGGRDTQYF
size: .; D: .; J: TRBJ2-3; V: TRBV5-6; DNA: TGTGCCAGCAGCTTGGAAGTGCGAGATACGCAGTATTTT; CDR3: CASSLEVRDTQYF
size: few; D: .; J: TRBJ2-1; V: TRBV2; DNA: TGTGCCAGCAGTGTAGAGGATGAGCAGTTCTTC; CDR3: CASSVEDEQFF
size: .; D: TRBD1; J: TRBJ1-2; V: TRBV5-6; DNA: TGTGCCAGCAGCCCGGACTTGACAGGGAGCTATGGCTACACCTTC; CDR3: CASSPDLTGSYGYTF
size: .; D: .; J: TRBJ2-5; V: TRBV7-9; DNA: TGTGCCAGCAGCTTAGGCACTAGACTATCTCAAGAGACCCAGTACTTC; CDR3: CASSLGTRLSQETQYF
size: .; D: TRBD2; J: TRBJ2-7; V: TRBV5-1; DNA: TGCGCCAGCAGCTCGGGACTAGCGGGGGGTGTAGACGAGCAGTACTTC; CDR3: CASSSGLAGGVDEQYF
size: .; D: .; J: TRBJ1-1; V: TRBV7-8; DNA: TGTGCCAGCAGCTCGCTACTCCTTGAAGCTTTCTTT; CDR3: CASSSLLLEAFF
size: .; D: TRBD2; J: TRBJ2-1; V: TRBV2; DNA: TGTGCCAGCAGGATAGCGGGGAGTTACAATGAGCAGTTCTTC; CDR3: CASRIAGSYNEQFF
size: .; D: TRBD1; J: TRBJ1-1; V: TRBV9; DNA: TGTGCCAGCAGCGTAGTAGGACAGGGGGCGAAGACTGAAGCTTTCTTT; CDR3: CASSVVGQGAKTEAFF
size: .; D: .; J: TRBJ1-1; V: TRBV7-9; DNA: TGTGCCAGCAGCCGGGGGACCATGAACACTGAAGCTTTCTTT; CDR3: CASSRGTMNTEAFF
size: few; D: .; J: TRBJ2-7; V: TRBV6-4; DNA: TGTGCCAGCGGACCGAACGGAGGGGTGAATGAGAAAAACGGACTCTACGAGCAGTACTTC; CDR3: CASGPNGGVNEKNGLYEQYF
size: .; D: .; J: TRBJ1-6; V: TRBV25-1; DNA: TGTGCCAGCAGTGAGTCCCAGGGTAATTCACCCCTCCACTTT; CDR3: CASSESQGNSPLHF
size: few; D: TRBD1; J: TRBJ2-1; V: TRBV15; DNA: TGTGCCACCAGCTCCCGGGACAGGCACAATGAGCAGTTCTTC; CDR3: CATSSRDRHNEQFF
size: .; D: TRBD1; J: TRBJ1-1; V: TRBV11-2; DNA: TGTGCCAGCAGCTTAGCCTACAGGGGGCACCCTGAAGCTTTCTTT; CDR3: CASSLAYRGHPEAFF
size: .; D: .; J: TRBJ1-5; V: TRBV6-1; DNA: TGTGCCAGCAGTGATAGGACAGACCTAAGGCGGGATCAGCCCCAGCATTTT; CDR3: CASSDRTDLRRDQPQHF
size: .; D: TRBD1; J: TRBJ1-1; V: TRBV4-2; DNA: TGTGCCAGCAGCCAGGACAGGGCTGGCACTGAAGCTTTCTTT; CDR3: CASSQDRAGTEAFF
size: once; D: .; J: TRBJ1-6; V: TRBV5-1; DNA: TGCGCCAGCAGCTCCGGGACGGGGGGTTCACCCCTCCACTTT; CDR3: CASSSGTGGSPLHF
size: once; D: .; J: TRBJ2-5; V: TRBV5-6; DNA: TGTGCCAGCAGCTTGGCCACGGGAGCCTATGAGACCCAGTACTTC; CDR3: CASSLATGAYETQYF
size: .; D: .; J: TRBJ1-1; V: TRBV4-3; DNA: TGCGCCAGCAGCCAAGATATCGGGAACACTGAAGCTTTCTTT; CDR3: CASSQDIGNTEAFF
size: .; D: .; J: TRBJ2-1; V: TRBV5-1; DNA: TGCGCCAGCAGCCGGAGCCTGACGAGCTCCTACAATGAGCAGTTCTTC; CDR3: CASSRSLTSSYNEQFF
size: .; D: TRBD1; J: TRBJ2-1; V: TRBV5-4; DNA: TGTGCCAGCAGCTTACGGACAGGCGAGTACAATGAGCAGTTCTTC; CDR3: CASSLRTGEYNEQFF
size: .; D: TRBD1; J: TRBJ2-7; V: TRBV18; DNA: TGTGCCAGCTCACCAGGGACAGGATTTGCCTACGAGCAGTACTTC; CDR3: CASSPGTGFAYEQYF
size: once; D: .; J: TRBJ2-7; V: TRBV25-1; DNA: TGTGCCTCAGCCTCGACAGGGAGGACTGACGAGCAGTACTTC; CDR3: CASASTGRTDEQYF
size: .; D: TRBD1; J: TRBJ1-1; V: TRBV6-5; DNA: TGTGCCAGCAGTTACTCGAGGGACAGGATTGACACTGAAGCTTTCTTT; CDR3: CASSYSRDRIDTEAFF
size: .; D: .; J: TRBJ1-2; V: TRBV27; DNA: TGTGCCAGCAGTTTAACGGGGGTAGCTAACTACGGCTACACCTTC; CDR3: CASSLTGVANYGYTF
size: .; D: TRBD1; J: TRBJ1-4; V: TRBV29-1; DNA: TGCAGCGTCTTGGGGACAGGGGAAATGTATTCATTCGAAAAACTGTTTTTT; CDR3: CSVLGTGEMYSFEKLFF
size: .; D: TRBD2; J: TRBJ2-7; V: TRBV10-2; DNA: TGCGCCAGCGTGGGACTAGCGGGTCACGAGCAGTACTTC; CDR3: CASVGLAGHEQYF
size: .; D: .; J: TRBJ2-3; V: TRBV7-8; DNA: TGTGCCAGCAGCTTGCGCTGGGGGGTGTTGCAGTATTTT; CDR3: CASSLRWGVLQYF